This entry describes one TCR beta chain. This specimen belongs to a study of T cell changes during pregnancy in multiple sclerosis. From germline, CDR1 is GTSNPN and CDR2 SVGIG (reference sequence). The CDR3 is 11 amino acids. This table comes from immunoSEQ multiplex PCR, and its TCRdb copy is limited to in-frame clones, with some not included. The table records more than 55,000 clones, roughly 92% of them present only once. The sequences come from peripheral blood, collected in the second trimester of pregnancy. This TCR was sampled from a female donor with multiple sclerosis, enrolled in a pregnancy study. The V and J genes are TRBV30 and TRBJ2-1; a weak D match, TRBD2 (5 bases). CDR3 residues: CGVGSYNEQFF. CDR3 DNA: TGTGGTGTAGGGAGCTACAATGAGCAGTTCTTC.